These 30 T cell receptor beta chains originate from one sample sequenced in a study of cytomegalovirus exposure and HLA in healthy donors. TCRdb's table, derived via immunoSEQ multiplex PCR, lists solely in-frame clones and lacks some. The sample yields roughly 130,000 clones, roughly nine tenths seen once. The sequenced sample was PBMCs. All receptors derive from a man between 18 and 35 years old in good health and CMV-seronegative.

This clone was seen at least ten times. The chain is built from TRBV2 and TRBJ2-3; a possible D gene is TRBD1 (6 bases). Germline lookup yields CDR1 SNHLY and CDR2 FYNNEI. The CDR3 is 13 residues long. V shed 8 bases and J shed 2 bases, with 11 bases lying between them. DNA of the CDR3: TGTGCCAGCCAAGGGGGATTCACAGATACGCAGTATTTT. It yields the protein CASQGGFTDTQYF.

The V gene is TRBV6-1, the J gene TRBJ2-1, with 11 bases fitting TRBD2. This CDR3 is built from 16 residues. J gave up 9 bases and V 0 bases, and 7 bases lay outside the gene matches. The germline V gene encodes CDR1 MNHNS and CDR2 SASEGT. The CDR3 region has the DNA TGTGCCAGCAGTGAAGCTGTAGCGGGGGGGCTGGCTGAGCAGTTCTTC. Translation gives CASSEAVAGGLAEQFF.

The V and J genes are TRBV6-5 and TRBJ1-5; D remains ambiguous. V lost 3 bases and J 0 bases, leaving 9 bases between the germline ends. In germline, CDR1 is MNHEY, CDR2 SVGAGI. There are 15 residues in the CDR3. The CDR3 coding sequence is TGTGCCAGCAGTTATTCTCAGTATAGCAATCAGCCCCAGCATTTT. It translates to CASSYSQYSNQPQHF.

CDR3 DNA sequence: TGCGCCAGCAGCTTCTCCGGGGAGCTGTTTTTT. Translated: CASSFSGELFF. The chain uses TRBV5-1 and TRBJ2-2; D not certain. Germline assignment: CDR1 SGHRS and CDR2 YFSETQ. CDR3 size: 11 residues. Trimming stripped 2 bases from V and 6 bases from J, with 2 bases between. The entire variable domain, with the rest obtained from reference TRBV5-1 and TRBJ2-2, is as follows: KAGVTQTPRYLIKTRGQQVTLSCSPISGHRSVSWYQQTPGQGLQFLFEYFSETQRNKGNFPGRFSGRQFSNSRSEMNVSTLELGDSALYLCASSFSGELFFGEGSRLTVL.

This chain connects TRBV9 to TRBJ1-2; TRBD1 matches 8 bases. The CDR3 runs to 16 residues. CDR1 and CDR2 from the germline V gene are SGDLS and YYNGEE. The V segment lost 4 bases and the J segment 0 bases; nucleotides outside the gene matches: 8. The CDR3, as DNA: TGTGCCAGCAGCTTCGACCCGGACAGGGCTAACTATGGCTACACCTTC. Translating gives CASSFDPDRANYGYTF.

Here the CDR3 DNA reads TGTGCCAGCAGCGTAGGGAGCGGGTTCTTCGATGAGCAGTTCTTC. Amino acids: CASSVGSGFFDEQFF. J is TRBJ2-1 and V is TRBV9, with D possibly matching TRBD2 (6 bases). Germline assignment: CDR1 SGDLS and CDR2 YYNGEE. The CDR3 is made up of 15 amino acids. Deletions cut 0 bases from V and 8 bases from J, with 15 bases between.

The rearrangement joins TRBV7-9 to TRBJ2-3; 10 positions agree with TRBD2. The CDR3 contains 17 residues. CDR1 SEHNR and CDR2 FQNEAQ come from the germline V gene (reference sequence). V was pared by 2 bases and J by 4 bases, with 9 bases of the junction left unmatched. The CDR3 loop reads CASSLPETGTSADTQYF. CDR3 nucleotides: TGTGCCAGCAGCTTACCGGAGACCGGGACTAGCGCAGATACGCAGTATTTT.

J is TRBJ2-1 and V is TRBV29-1; weak D call: TRBD1 (5 bases). V dropped 7 bases and J dropped 1 base, with 14 bases sitting between them. CDR1 is SQVTM and CDR2 is ANQGSEA in the germline V gene. The CDR3 has 14 amino acids. The CDR3 loop is CSGNGAMSYNEQFF. The CDR3 DNA is TGCAGCGGGAATGGGGCGATGTCCTACAATGAGCAGTTCTTC.

CDR3 coding DNA: TGTGCCAGCAGCCAAGATCGACAGGGGCCAACCTTGAACACTGAAGCTTTCTTT. It is translated as CASSQDRQGPTLNTEAFF. The V call is TRBV14, the J call TRBJ1-1; 8 nucleotides line up with TRBD1. Unmatched junction bases numbered 9, after V lost 0 bases and J lost 0 bases. Germline V CDR1 and CDR2: SGHDN, FVKESK. The CDR3 covers 18 residues. The full variable domain, with the rest looked up from reference TRBV14 and TRBJ1-1, is EAGVTQFPSHSVIEKGQTVTLRCDPISGHDNLYWYRRVMGKEIKFLLHFVKESKQDESGMPNNRFLAERTGGTYSTLKVQPAELEDSGVYFCASSQDRQGPTLNTEAFFGQGTRLTVV.

In its sample, this clone was seen a few times. V is TRBV6-1 and J is TRBJ1-2, with unresolved D. The V end lost 7 bases, the J end lost 4 bases, and 13 bases lay between the germline ends. Germline loops: CDR1 MNHNS, CDR2 SASEGT. The length of the CDR3 is 13 residues. CDR3 residues: CASMGRQSYGYTF. The DNA for the CDR3 is TGTGCCAGCATGGGCAGACAATCCTATGGCTACACCTTC.

CDR3 sequence reads: CASSPGRGISDTQYF. The CDR3 bases are TGTGCCAGCAGTCCTGGAAGGGGGATATCAGATACGCAGTATTTT. The chain is built from TRBV2 and TRBJ2-3, with D possibly TRBD1 on 6 matching bases. Trimming removed 5 bases from V and 4 bases from J, with 16 bases in between. The CDR3 totals 15 residues. CDR1 SNHLY and CDR2 FYNNEI come from the germline V gene.

The chain carries TRBV5-6 and TRBJ1-6; D gene uncertain. Germline V CDR1 and CDR2: SGHDT, YYEEEE. CDR3 length equals 13 residues. Trimming took off 5 bases at V and 6 bases at J, with 9 bases between the two ends. The CDR3 bases are TGTGCCAGCAGGGCGGGGTTTAATTCACCCCTCCACTTT. This encodes CASRAGFNSPLHF.

The chain recombines TRBV6-5 with TRBJ2-5; 12 bases are shared with TRBD2. The CDR3 runs to 15 residues. CDR1 is MNHEY, CDR2 SVGAGI, per germline. V shed 6 bases, J shed 2 bases, and the junction held 4 bases outside the gene matches. The CDR3 is CASSELAGGQETQYF. In nucleotides, the CDR3 is TGTGCCAGCAGCGAGCTAGCGGGGGGGCAAGAGACCCAGTACTTC.

The V and J genes are TRBV5-5 and TRBJ1-3, with 9 bases that match TRBD1. The V segment lost 6 bases and the J segment 0 bases; nucleotides outside the gene matches: 7. The V gene's germline CDR1 is SGHKS and CDR2 YYEKEE (reference sequence). The CDR3 is 16 residues long. The CDR3 nucleotides read TGTGCCAGCACCCTGGGGACAGGGACCTCTGGAAACACCATATATTTT. As protein: CASTLGTGTSGNTIYF.

The gene calls are TRBV6-1 and TRBJ1-3; 7 bases fit TRBD1. Losses at the gene ends were 5 bases for V and 4 bases for J; bases not matched to a gene: 5. This CDR3 has 14 residues. The V gene's germline CDR1 is MNHNS and CDR2 SASEGT. This CDR3 reads CASSFTGVGNTIYF. CDR3 nucleotides: TGTGCCAGCAGTTTCACAGGGGTCGGAAACACCATATATTTT.

The chain joins TRBV29-1 to TRBJ2-5, with D possibly being TRBD2 (6 bases). Germline V gene data show CDR1 as SQVTM and CDR2 as ANQGSEA. V lost 8 bases to trimming and J lost 4 bases, with 17 bases between them. The CDR3 extends over 13 amino acids. CDR3 in amino acids: CSKTEWGGETQYF. The CDR3 DNA reads as TGCAGCAAAACGGAGTGGGGAGGAGAGACCCAGTACTTC.

The V and J genes are TRBV5-4 and TRBJ2-2; TRBD1 matches 10 bases. The CDR3 loop spans 17 amino acids. The V segment lost 4 bases and the J segment 1 base; nucleotides outside the gene matches: 7. Looked up from germline, CDR1 is SGHNT and CDR2 is YYREEE (reference sequence). CDR3 residues: CASSPGRDRGNTGELFF. DNA for the CDR3: TGTGCCAGCAGCCCGGGAAGGGACAGGGGGAACACCGGGGAGCTGTTTTTT.

The V gene is TRBV2, the J gene TRBJ2-1, with TRBD2 as a possible D gene (5 bases). The V end was cut by 3 bases, the J end by 8 bases, with 17 bases between. This CDR3 is built from 15 residues. The germline V gene has CDR1 SNHLY and CDR2 FYNNEI. The CDR3 nucleotides read TGTGCCAGCAGTGATCAAGGCCCCAAGAGGGATGAGCAGTTCTTC. Translation: CASSDQGPKRDEQFF.

The genes are TRBV15 and TRBJ1-4; the match to TRBD1 covers 10 bases. Germline trimming cut 3 bases from V and 4 bases from J; bases unmatched to any gene: 2. The CDR3 consists of 15 residues. Per the germline V gene, CDR1 is LNHNV and CDR2 is YYDKDF (reference sequence). CDR3 residues: CATSSGDRGNEKLFF. The CDR3 DNA reads TGTGCCACCAGCAGCGGGGACAGGGGTAATGAAAAACTGTTTTTT.

V and J are TRBV9 and TRBJ2-7; 9 bases agree with TRBD1. CDR1 and CDR2 (germline): SGDLS, YYNGEE. With 2 bases clipped from V and 4 bases from J, the junction kept 7 bases outside the gene matches. The CDR3 has 15 amino acids. The CDR3 bases are TGTGCCAGCAGCGTTGCCGGGACAGGGATATACGAGCAGTACTTC. Protein sequence: CASSVAGTGIYEQYF.

This sequence joins TRBV11-2 and TRBJ2-1, with a weak D call TRBD1 (5 bases). The CDR3 covers 13 residues. With 7 bases removed from V and 6 bases from J, the gap between germline ends came to 13 bases. Germline V gene data show CDR1 as SGHAT and CDR2 as FQNNGV. CDR3 residues: CASIHQGFNEQFF. The CDR3 nucleotides read TGTGCCAGCATCCATCAGGGTTTCAATGAGCAGTTCTTC.

The gene calls are TRBV7-2 and TRBJ2-1; D perhaps matches TRBD2 (6 bases). Germline V gene sequence: CDR1 SGHTA, CDR2 FQGNSA. The CDR3 is 18 amino acids. Between the trimmed V and J ends, which lost 5 bases and 0 bases, there was a span of 20 bases. CDR3 nucleotides: TGTGCCAGCAGCCAAGCGGCCGTAGCGGTAGACTCCTACAATGAGCAGTTCTTC. Its protein product is CASSQAAVAVDSYNEQFF.

The rearrangement links TRBV7-2 to TRBJ2-7; maybe TRBD2 (5 bases). Germline lookup yields CDR1 SGHTA and CDR2 FQGNSA. This CDR3 has 14 residues. The V end was cut by 3 bases, the J end by 2 bases, with 11 bases between. The CDR3 bases are TGTGCCAGCAGCTTCGGTGGGAGCCCCTACGAGCAGTACTTC. Its protein is CASSFGGSPYEQYF.

The chain uses TRBV30 and TRBJ2-3; 9 nucleotides agree with TRBD2. Germline-derived CDR1 and CDR2 are GTSNPN and SVGIG (reference sequence). With V trimmed by 2 bases and J by 1 base, 1 base remained unmatched. The CDR3 totals 14 residues. The CDR3 DNA is TGTGCCTGGAGTAGGACTAGCGGCACAGATACGCAGTATTTT. Translated: CAWSRTSGTDTQYF.

The V and J genes are TRBV4-1 and TRBJ1-5; 7 bases line up with TRBD1. Germline CDR1 MGHRA, CDR2 YSYEKL. J gave up 4 bases and V 1 base, and 16 bases lay outside the gene matches. The CDR3 has 19 residues. The CDR3 nucleotides are TGCGCCAGCAGCCAAGGGTCGTCGGAGAGGGGGCTTCGGAATCAGCCCCAGCATTTT. This sequence encodes CASSQGSSERGLRNQPQHF.

The chain uses TRBV5-5 and TRBJ2-2; 11 bases match TRBD2. Trimming cost V 4 bases and J 4 bases; bases outside gene matches: 6. The CDR3 extends over 16 amino acids. Germline V CDR1 and CDR2: SGHKS, YYEKEE (reference sequence). CDR3 nucleotides: TGTGCCAGCAGCGACTCGGGACTAGCGGCCACCGGGGAGCTGTTTTTT. Translated, it gives CASSDSGLAATGELFF.

The chain links TRBV6-1 to TRBJ1-3; 7 positions agree with TRBD1. Looked up from germline, CDR1 is MNHNS and CDR2 is SASEGT. V was pared by 3 bases and J by 4 bases, with 9 bases of the junction left unmatched. CDR3 length: 16 amino acids. CDR3 sequence (DNA): TGTGCCAGCAGTGATGACGGACAGGAATGGGGAAACACCATATATTTT. Translation: CASSDDGQEWGNTIYF.

CDR3 loop: CASRENSGNTIYF. The DNA of the CDR3 is TGTGCCAGCAGGGAGAACTCTGGAAACACCATATATTTT. The chain couples TRBV6-1 to TRBJ1-3; D is unresolved. Germline V gives CDR1 MNHNS, CDR2 SASEGT. Trimming stripped 6 bases from V and 0 bases from J, with 6 bases between. The CDR3 extends over 13 amino acids.

The chain couples TRBV6-1 to TRBJ1-5, with D maybe TRBD1 (5 bases). Between the trimmed V and J ends, which lost 1 base and 10 bases, there was a span of 14 bases. This CDR3 region has 14 residues. CDR1 and CDR2 from the germline V gene are MNHNS and SASEGT. Here the CDR3 DNA reads TGTGCCAGCAGTGAAGTGCGCGCAGGGACTCCCCAGCATTTT. This gives the protein CASSEVRAGTPQHF.

The chain combines TRBV19 with TRBJ2-7, with D tentatively TRBD1 (6 bases). The CDR3 covers 13 residues. Trimming removed 6 bases at V and 7 bases at J, with 16 bases between. Germline assignment: CDR1 LNHDA and CDR2 SQIVND (reference sequence). CDR3 sequence reads: CASSPLKGGEQYF. The CDR3 nucleotides read TGTGCCAGTAGCCCCCTGAAAGGGGGTGAGCAGTACTTC.